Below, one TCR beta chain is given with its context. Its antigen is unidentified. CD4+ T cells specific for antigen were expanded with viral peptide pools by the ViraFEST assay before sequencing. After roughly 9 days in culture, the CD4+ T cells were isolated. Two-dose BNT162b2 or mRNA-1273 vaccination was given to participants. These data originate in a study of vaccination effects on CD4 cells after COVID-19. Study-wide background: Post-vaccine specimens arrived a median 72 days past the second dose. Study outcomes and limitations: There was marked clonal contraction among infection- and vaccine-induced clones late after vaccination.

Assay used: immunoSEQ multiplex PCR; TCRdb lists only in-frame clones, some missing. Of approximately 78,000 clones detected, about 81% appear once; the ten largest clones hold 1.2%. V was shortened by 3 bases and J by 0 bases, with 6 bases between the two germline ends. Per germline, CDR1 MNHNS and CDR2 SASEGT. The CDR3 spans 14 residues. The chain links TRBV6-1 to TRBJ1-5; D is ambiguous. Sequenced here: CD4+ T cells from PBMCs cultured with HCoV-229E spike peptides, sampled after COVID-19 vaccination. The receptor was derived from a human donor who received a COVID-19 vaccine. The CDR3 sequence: CASSEGYSNQPQHF. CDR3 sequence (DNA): TGTGCCAGCAGTGAGGGGTATAGCAATCAGCCCCAGCATTTT.